This T cell receptor (beta chain) derives from a study of cytomegalovirus exposure and HLA in healthy donors. Concerning this clone: Its cognate antigen is unknown.

Amplification used 60 Vbeta primers and 13 Jbeta primers. The protocol was immunoSEQ multiplex PCR, while the TCRdb copy is restricted to in-frame clones and leaves out a portion. The sample contains under 150,000 clones, approximately 80% of which appear only once. CDR1 is SGHTA and CDR2 is FQGNSA in the germline V gene. With 2 bases clipped from V and 5 bases from J, the junction kept 2 bases outside the gene matches. The CDR3 covers 14 residues. Broader study findings: The majority of CMV-associated TCR beta chains were reported as apparently HLA-restricted in a later analysis. According to a later analysis, donors in an Asian-associated ancestry cluster reportedly had fewer N-insertions than the approximately 620-donor mean.

The rearrangement links TRBV7-2 to TRBJ2-3; 9 bases fit TRBD1. The sequencing sample was made of PBMCs. The source is a woman aged 40 to 49 in good health and CMV-seronegative. The CDR3 nucleotides read TGTGCCAGCAGCTTAAGGGACAGGGAAGATACGCAGTATTTT. Its protein product is CASSLRDREDTQYF.